The source of this T cell receptor beta chain is a study of blood T cells in healthy people across ages. Through a sample-barcoded 5' primer and a J-beta primer mix, a second PCR was run for roughly 6 to 11 cycles. MiXCR, applied by TCRdb to the 5' RACE reads, yields one record per CDR3 protein. This sample has hundreds of thousands of distinct CDR3 sequences, with around 21% found just once. This clonotype was seen a handful of times. CDR3 length: 14 residues. V gave up 6 bases and J gave up 4 bases; unmatched junction bases: 5. Input material: blood. The clonotype was recovered from a man aged 70 or older in good health. This chain uses TRBV12-3 or TRBV12-4 with TRBJ1-4; 7 bases match TRBD1. As DNA, the CDR3 is TGTGCCAGCAGCCAGACAGGGATTAATGAAAAACTGTTTTTT. This codes for CASSQTGINEKLFF.